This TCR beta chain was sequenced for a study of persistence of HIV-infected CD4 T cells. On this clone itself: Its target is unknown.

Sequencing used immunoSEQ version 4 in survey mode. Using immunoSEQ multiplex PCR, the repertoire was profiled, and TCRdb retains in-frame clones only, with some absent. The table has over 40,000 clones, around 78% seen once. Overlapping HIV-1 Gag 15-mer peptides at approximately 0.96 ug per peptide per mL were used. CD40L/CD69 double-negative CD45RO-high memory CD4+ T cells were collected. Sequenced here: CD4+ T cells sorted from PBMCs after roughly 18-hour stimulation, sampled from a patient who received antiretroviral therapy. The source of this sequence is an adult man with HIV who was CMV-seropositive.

The CDR3 protein is CASSSSPKLFF. The CDR3 coding sequence is TGTGCCAGCAGCTCCTCGCCAAAACTGTTTTTT. The chain joins TRBV7-8 to TRBJ1-4; D is ambiguous. V was cut by 4 bases and J by 10 bases, with 7 bases left in between. CDR1 and CDR2 from the germline V gene are SGHVS and FQNEAQ. The length of the CDR3 is 11 residues.